This T cell receptor beta chain was captured by sequencing in a study of regulatory T cells in long-lasting Graves disease. Study overall: Newly diagnosed Graves' patients had taken antithyroid drugs under 3 months.

Time point here: newly diagnosed GD, antithyroid drugs for less than 3 months. RNA from PBMCs was the source of the TCR library. Comment on this clonotype: With a much larger clone just one base away, this may be a read error.

Germline V gene data show CDR1 as GTSNPN and CDR2 as SVGIG (reference sequence). This CDR3 spans 13 amino acids. Relying on iRepertoire HTBI primers and Arm-PCR of CDR3 regions, the team built TCR beta libraries. Using its own MiXCR run on the multiplex PCR reads, TCRdb lists one record per CDR3 protein. This table has about 310,000 distinct CDR3 sequences, 18% appearing once. This clonotype was sampled from a female donor with Graves disease. This chain connects TRBV30 to TRBJ1-1; D is possibly TRBD1 (6 bases). The sequencing used peripheral blood mononuclear cells (PBMCs), collected at new diagnosis, from a patient treated with antithyroid drugs. This CDR3 reads CAYGGSTNTEAFF. CDR3 bases: TGTGCTTACGGGGGCAGCACGAACACTGAAGCTTTCTTT.